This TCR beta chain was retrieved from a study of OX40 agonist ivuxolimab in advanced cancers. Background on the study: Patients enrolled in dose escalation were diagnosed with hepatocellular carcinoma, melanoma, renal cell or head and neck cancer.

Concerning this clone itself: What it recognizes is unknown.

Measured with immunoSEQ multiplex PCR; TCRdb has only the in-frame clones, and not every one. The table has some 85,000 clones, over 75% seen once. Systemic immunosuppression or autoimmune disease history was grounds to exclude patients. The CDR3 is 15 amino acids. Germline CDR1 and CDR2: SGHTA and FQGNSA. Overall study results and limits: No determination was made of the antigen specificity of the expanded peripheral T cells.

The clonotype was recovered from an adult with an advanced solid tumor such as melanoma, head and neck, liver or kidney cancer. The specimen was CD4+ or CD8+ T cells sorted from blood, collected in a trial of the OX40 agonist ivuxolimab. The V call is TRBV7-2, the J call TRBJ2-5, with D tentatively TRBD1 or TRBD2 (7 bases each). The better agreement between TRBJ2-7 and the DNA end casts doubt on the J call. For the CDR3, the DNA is TGTGCCAGCAGCTTCCCCCAGGGGGGGTCCTACGAGCAGTACTTC. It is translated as CASSFPQGGSYEQYF.